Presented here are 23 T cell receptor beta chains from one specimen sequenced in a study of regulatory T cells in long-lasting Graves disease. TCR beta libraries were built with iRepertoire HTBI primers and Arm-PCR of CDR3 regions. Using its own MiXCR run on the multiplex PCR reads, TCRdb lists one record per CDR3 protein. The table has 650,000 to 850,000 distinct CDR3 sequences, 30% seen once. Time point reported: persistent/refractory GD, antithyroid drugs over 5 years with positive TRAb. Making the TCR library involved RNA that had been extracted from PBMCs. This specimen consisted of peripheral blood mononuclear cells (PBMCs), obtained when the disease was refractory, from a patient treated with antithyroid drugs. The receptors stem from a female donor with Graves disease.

For the CDR3, the DNA is TGCGCCAGCAGCTTGGTAGTGGGTAGAAGCTCCTACGAGCAGTACTTC. Translation: CASSLVVGRSSYEQYF. V is TRBV5-1 and J is TRBJ2-7; D is unresolved. This CDR3 comprises 16 residues. The V gene lost 0 bases and the J gene lost 0 bases, with 13 bases spanning the gap. Germline assignment: CDR1 SGHRS and CDR2 YFSETQ.

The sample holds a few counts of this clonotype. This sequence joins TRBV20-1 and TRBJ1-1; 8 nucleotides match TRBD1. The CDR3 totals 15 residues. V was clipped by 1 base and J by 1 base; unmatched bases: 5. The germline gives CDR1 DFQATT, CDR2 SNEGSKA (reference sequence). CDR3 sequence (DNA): TGCAGTGCTAGAGGTCCGGGACAGGAGAACACTGAAGCTTTCTTT. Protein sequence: CSARGPGQENTEAFF.

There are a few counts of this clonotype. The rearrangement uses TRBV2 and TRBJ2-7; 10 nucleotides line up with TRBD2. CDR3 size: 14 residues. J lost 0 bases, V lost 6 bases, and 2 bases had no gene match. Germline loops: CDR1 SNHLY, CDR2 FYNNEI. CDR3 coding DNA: TGTGCCAGCAGAAGCGGGAGGGCCTCCTACGAGCAGTACTTC. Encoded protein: CASRSGRASYEQYF. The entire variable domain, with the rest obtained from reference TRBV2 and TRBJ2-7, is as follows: EPEVTQTPSHQVTQMGQEVILRCVPISNHLYFYWYRQILGQKVEFLVSFYNNEISEKSEIFDDQFSVERPDGSNFTLKIRSTKLEDSAMYFCASRSGRASYEQYFGPGTRLTVT.

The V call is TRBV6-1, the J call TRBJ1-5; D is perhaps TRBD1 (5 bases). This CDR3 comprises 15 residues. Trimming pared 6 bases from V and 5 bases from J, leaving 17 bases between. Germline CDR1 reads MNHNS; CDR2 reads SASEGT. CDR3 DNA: TGTGCCAGCAGAGGGACGCTACCTAGTGATCAGCCCCAGCATTTT. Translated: CASRGTLPSDQPQHF.

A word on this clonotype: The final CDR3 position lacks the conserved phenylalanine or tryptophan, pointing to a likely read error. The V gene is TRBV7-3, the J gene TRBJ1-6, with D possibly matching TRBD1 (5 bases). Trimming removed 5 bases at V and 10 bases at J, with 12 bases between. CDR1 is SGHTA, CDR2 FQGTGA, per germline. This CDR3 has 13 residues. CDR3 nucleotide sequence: TGTGCCAGCAGCCCTATTGGGGGATCACCCCTCCACCTT. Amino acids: CASSPIGGSPLHL.

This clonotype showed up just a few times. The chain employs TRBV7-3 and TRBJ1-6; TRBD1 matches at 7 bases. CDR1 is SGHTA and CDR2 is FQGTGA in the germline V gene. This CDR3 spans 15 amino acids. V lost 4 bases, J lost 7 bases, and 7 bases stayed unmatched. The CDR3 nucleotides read TGTGCCAGCAGCTCCTCGACAGGGACGAATTCACCCCTCCACTTT. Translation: CASSSSTGTNSPLHF.

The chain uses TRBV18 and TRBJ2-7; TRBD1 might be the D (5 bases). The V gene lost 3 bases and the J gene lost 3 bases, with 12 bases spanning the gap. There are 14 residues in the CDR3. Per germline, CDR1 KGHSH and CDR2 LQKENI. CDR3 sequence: CASSPDTRDYEQYF. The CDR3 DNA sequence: TGTGCCAGCTCACCGGACACGAGAGACTACGAGCAGTACTTC.

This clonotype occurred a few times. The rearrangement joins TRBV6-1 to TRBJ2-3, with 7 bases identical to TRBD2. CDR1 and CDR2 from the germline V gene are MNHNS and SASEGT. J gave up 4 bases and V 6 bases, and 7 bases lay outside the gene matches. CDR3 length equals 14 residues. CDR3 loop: CASSSRLAADTQYF. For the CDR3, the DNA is TGTGCCAGCAGCTCAAGACTAGCCGCAGATACGCAGTATTTT.

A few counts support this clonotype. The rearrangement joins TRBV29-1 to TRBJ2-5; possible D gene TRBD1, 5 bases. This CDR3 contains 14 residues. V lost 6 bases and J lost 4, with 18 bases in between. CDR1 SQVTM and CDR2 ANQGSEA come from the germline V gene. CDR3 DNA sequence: TGCAGCGTGTTCGCAGGGTACCGCCGAGAGACCCAGTACTTC. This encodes CSVFAGYRRETQYF. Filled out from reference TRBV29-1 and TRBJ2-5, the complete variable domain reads SAVISQKPSRDICQRGTSLTIQCQVDSQVTMMFWYRQQPGQSLTLIATANQGSEATYESGFVIDKFPISRPNLTFSTLTVSNMSPEDSSIYLCSVFAGYRRETQYFGPGTRLLVL.

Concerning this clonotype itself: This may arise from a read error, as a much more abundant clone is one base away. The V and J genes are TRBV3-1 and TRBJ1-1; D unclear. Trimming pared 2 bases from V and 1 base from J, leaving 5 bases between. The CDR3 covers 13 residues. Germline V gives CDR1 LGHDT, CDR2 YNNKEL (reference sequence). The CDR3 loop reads CASSQQRNTEAFF. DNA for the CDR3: TGTGCCAGCAGCCAACAGAGGAACACTGAAGCTTTCTTT.

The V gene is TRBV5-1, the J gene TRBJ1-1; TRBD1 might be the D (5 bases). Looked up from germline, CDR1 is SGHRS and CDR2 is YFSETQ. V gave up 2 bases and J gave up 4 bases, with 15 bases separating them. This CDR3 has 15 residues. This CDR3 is CASSLGASGTTEAFF. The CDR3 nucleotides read TGCGCCAGCAGCTTAGGAGCCAGTGGGACCACTGAAGCTTTCTTT.

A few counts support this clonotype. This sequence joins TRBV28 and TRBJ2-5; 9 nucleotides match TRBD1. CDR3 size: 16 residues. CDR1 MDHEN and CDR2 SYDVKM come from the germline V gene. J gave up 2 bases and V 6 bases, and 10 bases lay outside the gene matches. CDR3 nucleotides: TGTGCCAGCAGCTTAAGTTGGGGACAGGGACAAGAGACCCAGTACTTC. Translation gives CASSLSWGQGQETQYF.

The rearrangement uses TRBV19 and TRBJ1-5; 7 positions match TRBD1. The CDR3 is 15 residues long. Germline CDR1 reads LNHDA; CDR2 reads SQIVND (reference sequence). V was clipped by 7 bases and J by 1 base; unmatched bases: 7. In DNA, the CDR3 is TGTGCCAGTAAAGGAGGACAGGAGAGCAATCAGCCCCAGCATTTT. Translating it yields CASKGGQESNQPQHF.

This CDR3 reads CASSGREQFF. Here the CDR3 DNA reads TGTGCCAGCAGTGGCCGGGAGCAGTTCTTC. The V call is TRBV6-1, the J call TRBJ2-1, with D unclear. This CDR3 has 10 residues. The germline CDR1 and CDR2 sequences are MNHNS and SASEGT. V dropped 4 bases and J dropped 10 bases, with 5 bases sitting between them.

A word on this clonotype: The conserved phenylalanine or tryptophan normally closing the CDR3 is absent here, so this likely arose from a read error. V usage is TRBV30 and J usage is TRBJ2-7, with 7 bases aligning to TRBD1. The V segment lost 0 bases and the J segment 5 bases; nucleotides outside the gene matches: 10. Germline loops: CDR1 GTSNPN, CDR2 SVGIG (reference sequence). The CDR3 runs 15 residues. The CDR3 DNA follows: TGTGCCTGGAGTGTACGACGAGGGGGCCAGGACGAGCAGTACTCC. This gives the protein CAWSVRRGGQDEQYS.

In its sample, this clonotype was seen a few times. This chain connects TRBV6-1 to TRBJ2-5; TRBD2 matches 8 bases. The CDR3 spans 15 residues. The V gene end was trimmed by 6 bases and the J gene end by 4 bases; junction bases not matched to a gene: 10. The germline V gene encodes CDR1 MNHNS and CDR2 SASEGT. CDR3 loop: CASRAQGSGRETQYF. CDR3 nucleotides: TGTGCCAGCAGAGCGCAAGGGAGCGGGAGAGAGACCCAGTACTTC.

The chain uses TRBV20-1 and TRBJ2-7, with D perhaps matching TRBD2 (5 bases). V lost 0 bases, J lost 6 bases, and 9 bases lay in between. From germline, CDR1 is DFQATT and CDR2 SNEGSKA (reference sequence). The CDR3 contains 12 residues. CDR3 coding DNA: TGCAGTGCTAGAGATCCGGAGGTCGAGCAGTACTTC. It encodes CSARDPEVEQYF.

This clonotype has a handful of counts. The CDR3 here is CASSDRGVREKLFF. CDR3 coding DNA: TGTGCCAGCAGTGACAGGGGGGTTCGGGAAAAACTGTTTTTT. V and J are TRBV6-1 and TRBJ1-4; TRBD1 matches 7 bases. V lost 3 bases to trimming and J lost 8 bases; unmatched junction nucleotides: 6. The CDR3 is 14 residues long. Germline lookup yields CDR1 MNHNS and CDR2 SASEGT.

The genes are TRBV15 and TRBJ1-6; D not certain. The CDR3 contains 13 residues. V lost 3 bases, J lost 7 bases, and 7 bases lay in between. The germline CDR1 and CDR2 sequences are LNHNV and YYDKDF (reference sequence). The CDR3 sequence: CATSRPANSPLHF. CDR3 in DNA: TGTGCCACCAGCAGGCCAGCGAATTCACCCCTCCACTTT.

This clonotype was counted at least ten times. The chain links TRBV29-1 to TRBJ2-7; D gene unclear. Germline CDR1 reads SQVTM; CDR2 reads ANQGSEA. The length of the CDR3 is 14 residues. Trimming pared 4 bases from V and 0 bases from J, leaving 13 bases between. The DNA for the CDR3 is TGCAGCGTTGGCTGGGGATTCAGCTCCTACGAGCAGTACTTC. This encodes CSVGWGFSSYEQYF.

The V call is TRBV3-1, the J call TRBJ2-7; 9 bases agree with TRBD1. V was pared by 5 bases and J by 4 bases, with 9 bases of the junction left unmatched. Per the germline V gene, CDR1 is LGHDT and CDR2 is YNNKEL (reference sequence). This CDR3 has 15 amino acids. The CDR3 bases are TGTGCCAGCAGCGCAGCCGGGACAGGGCGATACGAGCAGTACTTC. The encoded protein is CASSAAGTGRYEQYF.

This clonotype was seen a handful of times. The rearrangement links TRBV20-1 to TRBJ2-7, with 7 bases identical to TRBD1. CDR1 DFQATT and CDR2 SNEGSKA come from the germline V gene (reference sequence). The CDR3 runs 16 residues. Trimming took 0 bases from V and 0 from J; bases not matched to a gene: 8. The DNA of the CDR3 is TGCAGTGCTAGAGATCCACAGGGGACCTACTCCTACGAGCAGTACTTC. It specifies CSARDPQGTYSYEQYF.

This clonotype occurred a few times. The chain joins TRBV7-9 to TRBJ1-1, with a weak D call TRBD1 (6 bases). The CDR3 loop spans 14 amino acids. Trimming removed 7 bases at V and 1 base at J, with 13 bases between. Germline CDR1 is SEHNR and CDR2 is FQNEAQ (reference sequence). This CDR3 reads CASTSDRPNTEAFF. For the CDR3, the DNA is TGTGCCAGCACCTCCGACAGGCCGAACACTGAAGCTTTCTTT. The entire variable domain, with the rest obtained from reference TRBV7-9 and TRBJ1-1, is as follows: DTGVSQNPRHKITKRGQNVTFRCDPISEHNRLYWYRQTLGQGPEFLTYFQNEAQLEKSRLLSDRFSAERPKGSFSTLEIQRTEQGDSAMYLCASTSDRPNTEAFFGQGTRLTVV.